One and the same sample provided the 32 T cell receptor beta chains below, sequenced in a study of cytomegalovirus exposure and HLA in healthy donors. The PCR made use of 60 Vbeta and 13 Jbeta primers. TCRdb keeps only in-frame clones here, not all; method: immunoSEQ multiplex PCR. Found here are around 300,000 clones, 70% to 90% of them singletons; the top ten hold about 2%. The sequenced material came from PBMCs. The receptors come from a woman younger than 35 in good health and CMV-seronegative.

The chain recombines TRBV5-1 with TRBJ2-3; 7 bases fit TRBD2. Trimming removed 6 bases from V and 0 bases from J; junction bases left unmatched: 7. The CDR3 has 15 amino acids. The germline V gene encodes CDR1 SGHRS and CDR2 YFSETQ. The CDR3 protein is CASIPGGTSTDTQYF. The CDR3 bases are TGCGCCAGCATCCCGGGGGGAACTAGCACAGATACGCAGTATTTT. Filled out from reference TRBV5-1 and TRBJ2-3, the complete variable domain reads KAGVTQTPRYLIKTRGQQVTLSCSPISGHRSVSWYQQTPGQGLQFLFEYFSETQRNKGNFPGRFSGRQFSNSRSEMNVSTLELGDSALYLCASIPGGTSTDTQYFGPGTRLTVL.

The V and J genes are TRBV29-1 and TRBJ2-3; D is unclear. The V and J ends lost 7 bases and 2 bases respectively, with 13 bases between them. The germline gives CDR1 SQVTM, CDR2 ANQGSEA. The CDR3 covers 13 residues. CDR3: CSGRQLYTDTQYF. DNA of the CDR3: TGCAGCGGCCGACAACTTTACACAGATACGCAGTATTTT.

This chain links TRBV7-6 with TRBJ2-7; a weak D match, TRBD2 (7 bases). Trimming shortened V by 5 bases and J by 4 bases, and 21 bases separated the two germline ends. The CDR3 sequence is 16 residues long. From germline, CDR1 is SGHVS and CDR2 FNYEAQ. The CDR3 DNA reads TGTGCCAGCAGCCGGGCCGGAGGCGGGGGCGATTACGAGCAGTACTTC. Amino acid sequence: CASSRAGGGGDYEQYF.

The J gene is TRBJ2-5, the V gene TRBV7-9; the D gene is possibly TRBD2 (5 bases). The DNA matches TRBJ2-7 better at its end, which makes the J call doubtful. CDR3 length: 13 amino acids. Germline assignment: CDR1 SEHNR and CDR2 FQNEAQ (reference sequence). CDR3 DNA sequence: TGTGCCAGCAGCCCAGAGGGCTGGTACGAGCAGTACTTC. This codes for CASSPEGWYEQYF.

The chain uses TRBV27 and TRBJ1-2, with 8 bases matching TRBD1. After removal of 3 bases from V and 8 bases from J, the junction contained 8 bases not matched to a gene. CDR1 and CDR2 from the germline V gene are MNHEY and SMNVEV (reference sequence). The CDR3 length is 14 residues. CDR3 DNA sequence: TGTGCCAGCAGTTTGGGCCAGGGGGCTGGGGGCTACACCTTC. Its translation: CASSLGQGAGGYTF.

V gene TRBV7-8 combines with J gene TRBJ2-3, with 10 bases matching TRBD2. CDR3 length: 14 residues. Germline CDR1 is SGHVS and CDR2 is FQNEAQ. Losses at the gene ends were 7 bases for V and 5 bases for J; bases not matched to a gene: 6. The CDR3 DNA is TGTGCCAGCACCCCAAGCGGGGGGGGAGATACGCAGTATTTT. Translating gives CASTPSGGGDTQYF.

This chain uses TRBV2 with TRBJ1-1, with 8 bases matching TRBD1. The germline V gene has CDR1 SNHLY and CDR2 FYNNEI. This CDR3 is built from 16 residues. Losses at the gene ends were 7 bases for V and 1 base for J; bases not matched to a gene: 11. This chain's CDR3 is CASTSPGTGGNTEAFF. CDR3 DNA: TGTGCCAGCACCTCGCCCGGAACAGGGGGGAACACTGAAGCTTTCTTT.

The genes are TRBV5-1 and TRBJ2-1; 8 bases are shared with TRBD1. Germline CDR1 SGHRS, CDR2 YFSETQ. This CDR3 is 14 amino acids long. The junction had 4 bases not matched to a gene; V was cut back by 0 bases and J by 8 bases. The CDR3 bases are TGCGCCAGCAGCTTGGGACAGGGGTTCGATGAGCAGTTCTTC. This sequence encodes CASSLGQGFDEQFF.

The chain recombines TRBV5-1 with TRBJ1-2, with 7 bases aligning to TRBD1. The CDR3 extends over 17 amino acids. CDR1 and CDR2 (germline): SGHRS, YFSETQ. The V gene end was trimmed by 0 bases and the J gene end by 4 bases; junction bases not matched to a gene: 12. Here the CDR3 DNA reads TGCGCCAGCAGCTTGGACAGGGGAAGTATTTTAAGCTATGGCTACACCTTC. Protein product: CASSLDRGSILSYGYTF.

CDR3 DNA: TGTGCCAGCAGCGCACGACTAGCGGGGGGGCTACAGTTCTTC. This encodes CASSARLAGGLQFF. This chain links TRBV9 with TRBJ2-1, with TRBD2 matching over 14 bases. Germline CDR1 is SGDLS and CDR2 is YYNGEE. The CDR3 has 14 amino acids. The J segment lost 13 bases and the V segment lost 3 bases, leaving 6 bases of the junction unmatched.

The chain employs TRBV7-2 and TRBJ2-3; 8 bases are shared with TRBD1. The CDR3 extends over 17 amino acids. From germline, CDR1 is SGHTA and CDR2 FQGNSA. V lost 5 bases to trimming and J lost 5 bases; unmatched junction nucleotides: 15. This CDR3 reads CASSQHFRDRYQDTQYF. CDR3 bases: TGTGCCAGCAGCCAACACTTTAGGGACAGGTATCAAGATACGCAGTATTTT.

This clone was seen a single time. This chain connects TRBV6-4 to TRBJ2-2; D perhaps matches TRBD2 (6 bases). Trimming cost V 7 bases and J 4 bases, with 19 bases left between them. From germline, CDR1 is MRHNA and CDR2 SNTAGT. The CDR3 has 16 residues. CDR3 sequence reads: CASTLRRGEATGELFF. The CDR3 DNA sequence: TGTGCCAGCACCCTGCGTCGCGGGGAAGCCACCGGGGAGCTGTTTTTT.

The V gene is TRBV13, the J gene TRBJ2-3, with 9 bases aligning to TRBD2. This CDR3 is 16 amino acids long. Germline CDR1 PRHDT, CDR2 FYEKMQ (reference sequence). V was pared by 5 bases and J by 5 bases, with 11 bases of the junction left unmatched. This CDR3 reads CASSGGTSKGGDTQYF. CDR3 DNA sequence: TGTGCCAGCAGCGGAGGGACTAGCAAAGGTGGAGATACGCAGTATTTT.

This sequence joins TRBV27 and TRBJ1-5, with D unclear. The length of the CDR3 is 13 residues. V lost 6 bases, J lost 5 bases, and 11 bases lay in between. Germline V gene lookup returns CDR1 MNHEY and CDR2 SMNVEV (reference sequence). CDR3 sequence reads: CASSPGGYQPQHF. Here the CDR3 DNA reads TGTGCCAGCAGCCCCGGAGGATATCAGCCCCAGCATTTT.

This clone was observed a single time. The chain has TRBV29-1 and TRBJ2-7, with TRBD1 as a possible D gene (5 bases). Germline assignment: CDR1 SQVTM and CDR2 ANQGSEA. This CDR3 has 13 amino acids. The V gene lost 5 bases and the J gene lost 3 bases, with 14 bases spanning the gap. The CDR3 bases are TGCAGCGTTCGACAGCAGTTAATCTACGAGCAGTACTTC. Its protein product is CSVRQQLIYEQYF.

The V gene is TRBV19, the J gene TRBJ2-1; D call uncertain. There are 12 residues in the CDR3. Germline CDR1 reads LNHDA; CDR2 reads SQIVND (reference sequence). V was shortened by 4 bases and J by 4 bases, with 5 bases between the two germline ends. For the CDR3, the DNA is TGTGCCAGTAGTAACGGGTACAATGAGCAGTTCTTC. Translated: CASSNGYNEQFF. Supplemented by reference TRBV19 and TRBJ2-1, the full variable domain reads DGGITQSPKYLFRKEGQNVTLSCEQNLNHDAMYWYRQDPGQGLRLIYYSQIVNDFQKGDIAEGYSVSREKKESFPLTVTSAQKNPTAFYLCASSNGYNEQFFGPGTRLTVL.

This chain links TRBV2 with TRBJ2-3, with D perhaps TRBD2 (7 bases). CDR3 length: 16 amino acids. V lost 8 bases to trimming and J lost 2 bases, with 20 bases between them. Germline CDR1 SNHLY, CDR2 FYNNEI. In nucleotides, the CDR3 is TGTGCCAGCGGAACAGACGGGGGGCGGAACACAGATACGCAGTATTTT. It is translated as CASGTDGGRNTDTQYF.

The chain combines TRBV6-1 with TRBJ2-5; 11 bases are shared with TRBD2. Losses at the gene ends were 2 bases for V and 5 bases for J; bases not matched to a gene: 10. The CDR3 contains 17 residues. Per germline, CDR1 MNHNS and CDR2 SASEGT. DNA for the CDR3: TGTGCCAGCAGTGAAACGGTAGCGGGGGGGGCCCTTGAGACCCAGTACTTC. Translating it yields CASSETVAGGALETQYF.

This chain uses TRBV7-6 with TRBJ2-3; 8 positions match TRBD2. The CDR3 sequence is 17 residues long. V lost 5 bases and J lost 1; bases outside the gene matches: 11. The germline V gene encodes CDR1 SGHVS and CDR2 FNYEAQ. CDR3: CASSPASGAGGTDTQYF. The CDR3, as DNA: TGTGCCAGCAGCCCGGCTTCTGGAGCGGGGGGCACAGATACGCAGTATTTT.

The chain uses TRBV30 and TRBJ2-1; 8 bases fit TRBD1. Trimming cost V 3 bases and J 4 bases; bases outside gene matches: 8. CDR3 length equals 15 residues. Looked up from germline, CDR1 is GTSNPN and CDR2 is SVGIG (reference sequence). For the CDR3, the DNA is TGTGCCTGGAGCCCTGGACAGGGAGTATACAATGAGCAGTTCTTC. This encodes CAWSPGQGVYNEQFF.

The CDR3 is CASSTTSGNEQFF. In nucleotides, the CDR3 is TGTGCCAGTAGCACAACATCGGGCAATGAGCAGTTCTTC. The chain couples TRBV19 to TRBJ2-1; D call uncertain. Trimming stripped 6 bases from V and 6 bases from J, with 12 bases between. Germline loops: CDR1 LNHDA, CDR2 SQIVND (reference sequence). CDR3 length equals 13 residues.

V gene TRBV19 combines with J gene TRBJ1-5; D gene uncertain. In germline, CDR1 is LNHDA, CDR2 SQIVND (reference sequence). Trimming shortened V by 6 bases and J by 6 bases, and 9 bases separated the two germline ends. This CDR3 is built from 12 residues. This CDR3 reads CASRTHPQPQHF. The CDR3 DNA follows: TGTGCCAGTAGGACTCACCCTCAGCCCCAGCATTTT.

This clone was counted between two and nine times. The chain recombines TRBV10-3 with TRBJ2-7, with a tentative D call TRBD1 (6 bases). CDR3 length: 13 amino acids. Germline CDR1 is ENHRY and CDR2 is SYGVKD. Trimming removed 10 bases at V and 0 bases at J, with 13 bases between. CDR3 DNA: TGTGCCACCGCCGACAGGAGCTCCTACGAGCAGTACTTC. It translates to CATADRSSYEQYF.

CDR3 loop: CASSVGQSGQAGNYSPLHF. The CDR3 bases are TGTGCCAGCAGCGTAGGGCAATCGGGACAGGCAGGGAATTATTCACCCCTCCACTTT. V usage is TRBV9 and J usage is TRBJ1-6; 8 bases map to TRBD1. CDR1 and CDR2 (germline): SGDLS, YYNGEE. V lost 0 bases, J lost 8 bases, and 16 bases stayed unmatched. This CDR3 is built from 19 residues.

This sequence joins TRBV7-3 and TRBJ2-1; TRBD1 is a possible D gene (6 bases). Trimming cost V 0 bases and J 5 bases, with 14 bases left between them. Germline V gives CDR1 SGHTA, CDR2 FQGTGA. This CDR3 contains 16 residues. CDR3 coding DNA: TGTGCCAGCAGCTTAACGGGGCAGGGGAGTCACAATGAGCAGTTCTTC. Amino acids: CASSLTGQGSHNEQFF.

The chain uses TRBV9 and TRBJ2-5; D perhaps matches TRBD2 (6 bases). V lost 4 bases to trimming and J lost 4 bases, with 11 bases between them. Germline CDR1 SGDLS, CDR2 YYNGEE. This CDR3 has 13 amino acids. The CDR3, as DNA: TGTGCCAGCAGCCCGGGGCGGGGAGAGACCCAGTACTTC. Amino acids: CASSPGRGETQYF.

This clone has just one count. V is TRBV5-1 and J is TRBJ1-2; the D is unclear. V was trimmed by 0 bases and J by 4 bases, leaving 7 bases between them. Germline-derived CDR1 and CDR2 are SGHRS and YFSETQ. This CDR3 has 13 residues. In DNA, the CDR3 is TGCGCCAGCAGCTTGGCAGAATTCTATGGCTACACCTTC. Translated: CASSLAEFYGYTF.

This clone was seen only once. The V and J genes are TRBV7-9 and TRBJ2-1, with D hard to call. Germline V gives CDR1 SEHNR, CDR2 FQNEAQ (reference sequence). The germline V and J ends were trimmed by 5 bases and 7 bases, with 3 bases remaining between them. The CDR3 runs 10 residues. CDR3 loop: CASSQNEQFF. The CDR3 coding sequence is TGTGCCAGCAGCCAGAATGAGCAGTTCTTC.

This clone was counted a single time. The rearrangement joins TRBV9 to TRBJ1-6, with D unresolved. CDR3 length equals 14 residues. In germline, CDR1 is SGDLS, CDR2 YYNGEE. V lost 4 bases and J lost 0, with 5 bases in between. DNA for the CDR3: TGTGCCAGCAGCTCCAGCTCCTATAATTCACCCCTCCACTTT. Its translation is CASSSSSYNSPLHF.

This clone occurred once. V gene TRBV15 combines with J gene TRBJ2-7; 9 positions match TRBD2. The CDR3 extends over 15 amino acids. Germline CDR1 LNHNV, CDR2 YYDKDF (reference sequence). The trim removed 3 bases at V and 2 bases at J, leaving 5 bases unmatched. In nucleotides, the CDR3 is TGTGCCACCAGCAGCAGGGGCGGGGGGGCCTACGAGCAGTACTTC. It encodes CATSSRGGGAYEQYF.

This chain links TRBV5-4 with TRBJ2-4; D may be TRBD2 (6 bases). The CDR3 runs 13 residues. Trimming removed 0 bases from V and 8 bases from J, with 9 bases in between. CDR1 is SGHNT and CDR2 is YYREEE in the germline V gene (reference sequence). The DNA for the CDR3 is TGTGCCAGCAGCTTGGTTCCGGGAGACATTCAGTACTTC. Protein: CASSLVPGDIQYF.

This chain links TRBV9 with TRBJ2-5, with D perhaps TRBD2 (7 bases). The DNA end is a closer match to TRBJ2-7, so the J assignment may be wrong. This CDR3 spans 15 amino acids. Germline values: CDR1 SGDLS, CDR2 YYNGEE. The CDR3 region has the DNA TGTGCCAGCAGCTTAGGAGGGGGGGCTATCGACGAGCAGTACTTC. It codes for CASSLGGGAIDEQYF.